The rows below give T cell receptor beta chains drawn from one sample of a study of shared clonotypes between healthy human individuals. Some clones are missing from TCRdb's copy, which holds only in-frame ones; the method was immunoSEQ multiplex PCR. This sample has about 2.4 million clones, with approximately 94% found just once. Sample: naive CD4+ T cells from PBMCs. Receptor source: a man aged 18 to 30 in good health. Some clones in this sample may be carry-over from other donors' samples. The conserved cysteine and the conserved F or W are not part of the CDR3 here. The order of the fields is V gene, J gene, clone size, CDR3 protein. The size of a clone is reported for some rows only, either as once, few or many, or as a class for expanded clones.

v_gene: TRBV6-1
j_gene: TRBJ1-1
abundance: NA
CDR3aa: ASRETGVEAF

v_gene: TRBV7-9
j_gene: TRBJ1-2
abundance: once
CDR3aa: ASSRGQGAGYT

v_gene: TRBV5-8
j_gene: TRBJ1-3
abundance: NA
CDR3aa: ASSLSNAGGNTIY

v_gene: TRBV7-2
j_gene: TRBJ2-7
abundance: once
CDR3aa: ASSLPGWATYEQY

v_gene: TRBV29-1
j_gene: TRBJ2-5
abundance: NA
CDR3aa: SVEVAGKRTQY

v_gene: TRBV7-2
j_gene: TRBJ1-5
abundance: NA
CDR3aa: ASSLDQGGQPQH

v_gene: TRBV7-2
j_gene: TRBJ1-2
abundance: NA
CDR3aa: ASSLNYEGSGGYT

v_gene: TRBV15
j_gene: TRBJ1-3
abundance: NA
CDR3aa: ATIRDYSGNTIY

v_gene: TRBV6-5
j_gene: TRBJ1-6
abundance: NA
CDR3aa: ASSYSTGTNSPLH

v_gene: TRBV20-1
j_gene: TRBJ2-5
abundance: NA
CDR3aa: SAPLQETQY

v_gene: TRBV4-3
j_gene: TRBJ2-7
abundance: NA
CDR3aa: ASSQGGGIGVYEQY

v_gene: TRBV18
j_gene: TRBJ2-2
abundance: NA
CDR3aa: ASSPGDLNTGELF

v_gene: TRBV7-9
j_gene: TRBJ1-1
abundance: NA
CDR3aa: ASSLKTDGEKAAF

v_gene: TRBV6-1
j_gene: TRBJ1-5
abundance: NA
CDR3aa: ASSETGLSSNQPQH

v_gene: TRBV29-1
j_gene: TRBJ1-3
abundance: NA
CDR3aa: SVEGGPRDTIY

v_gene: TRBV6-5
j_gene: TRBJ2-7
abundance: NA
CDR3aa: ASSYSRIYEQY

v_gene: TRBV5-4
j_gene: NA
abundance: NA
CDR3aa: ASSPQRGPNYEQY

v_gene: TRBV9
j_gene: TRBJ2-3
abundance: once
CDR3aa: ASSVAFVDTQY

v_gene: TRBV6-5
j_gene: TRBJ2-7
abundance: NA
CDR3aa: ASRRLAGEILEQY

v_gene: TRBV7-9
j_gene: TRBJ1-2
abundance: NA
CDR3aa: ASSLGRQYYGYT

v_gene: TRBV18
j_gene: TRBJ1-1
abundance: NA
CDR3aa: ASSPQGVKTEAF

v_gene: TRBV11-2
j_gene: TRBJ1-3
abundance: NA
CDR3aa: ASSFTWAGGFGNTIY

v_gene: TRBV20-1
j_gene: TRBJ2-1
abundance: NA
CDR3aa: SAPTGREQF

v_gene: TRBV28
j_gene: TRBJ2-1
abundance: NA
CDR3aa: ASSFAGVRYNEQF

v_gene: TRBV6-5
j_gene: TRBJ2-7
abundance: NA
CDR3aa: ASNPRPDRYEQY

v_gene: TRBV30
j_gene: TRBJ1-5
abundance: NA
CDR3aa: AWTTGQGNNQPQH

v_gene: TRBV5-1
j_gene: TRBJ2-7
abundance: NA
CDR3aa: ASSGGDPGYEQY

v_gene: TRBV18
j_gene: TRBJ2-1
abundance: NA
CDR3aa: ASSPTGYNEQF

v_gene: TRBV28
j_gene: TRBJ1-1
abundance: NA
CDR3aa: ASSLGGDRANTEAF

v_gene: TRBV6-5
j_gene: TRBJ2-2
abundance: NA
CDR3aa: ASSYSNDGELF

v_gene: TRBV28
j_gene: TRBJ2-7
abundance: once
CDR3aa: ASSTADRISYEQY

v_gene: TRBV7-3
j_gene: TRBJ2-7
abundance: NA
CDR3aa: ASSLTPLYEQY

v_gene: TRBV14
j_gene: TRBJ2-1
abundance: NA
CDR3aa: ASSQWPLDEQF

v_gene: TRBV4-1
j_gene: TRBJ2-7
abundance: NA
CDR3aa: ASSQSPVLYEQY

v_gene: TRBV5-1
j_gene: TRBJ1-2
abundance: NA
CDR3aa: ASTTTTGVGGYT

v_gene: TRBV6-1
j_gene: TRBJ1-4
abundance: NA
CDR3aa: ASSGVRRAEKLF

v_gene: TRBV29-1
j_gene: TRBJ1-1
abundance: NA
CDR3aa: SASGTLATEAF

v_gene: TRBV7-8
j_gene: TRBJ1-1
abundance: NA
CDR3aa: ASSLNRLQI

v_gene: TRBV12-2
j_gene: TRBJ2-3
abundance: NA
CDR3aa: ASRLAGQSTDTQY

v_gene: TRBV28
j_gene: TRBJ2-2
abundance: NA
CDR3aa: ASTLLGGSGLNTGELF

v_gene: TRBV5-6
j_gene: TRBJ1-1
abundance: once
CDR3aa: ASSWGTGTVDTEAF

v_gene: TRBV9
j_gene: TRBJ1-3
abundance: NA
CDR3aa: ASSVSSEGPGNTIY

v_gene: TRBV9
j_gene: TRBJ2-4
abundance: NA
CDR3aa: ASSAMGGTSGTQY

v_gene: TRBV19
j_gene: TRBJ1-1
abundance: NA
CDR3aa: ASSPLGRNLEAF

v_gene: TRBV10-3
j_gene: TRBJ1-2
abundance: NA
CDR3aa: AIGTGTEYGYT

v_gene: TRBV4-3
j_gene: TRBJ2-1
abundance: NA
CDR3aa: ASSQEGLDYNEQF

v_gene: TRBV9
j_gene: TRBJ1-3
abundance: NA
CDR3aa: ASSPRWGDRAGNTIY

v_gene: TRBV18
j_gene: TRBJ1-2
abundance: NA
CDR3aa: ASSNRDSDYGYT

v_gene: TRBV7-9
j_gene: TRBJ2-7
abundance: NA
CDR3aa: ASSLGQSSYEQY

v_gene: TRBV4-3
j_gene: TRBJ2-1
abundance: NA
CDR3aa: ASSQAGSTYNEQF

v_gene: TRBV18
j_gene: TRBJ1-5
abundance: NA
CDR3aa: ASSPGYRDQPQH

v_gene: TRBV18
j_gene: TRBJ2-1
abundance: NA
CDR3aa: ASSPPRLAESSYNEQF

v_gene: TRBV7-2
j_gene: TRBJ1-1
abundance: NA
CDR3aa: ASSSSVGNTEAF

v_gene: TRBV2
j_gene: TRBJ2-3
abundance: once
CDR3aa: ASSAHSGSTTDTQY

v_gene: TRBV5-5
j_gene: TRBJ2-3
abundance: NA
CDR3aa: ASSFRDSTDTQY